This T cell receptor beta chain was identified during a study of cytomegalovirus exposure and HLA in healthy donors (dated by TCRdb to the late 2010s). Regarding the complete study: An earlier analysis of a few hundred of the donors reported under 300 Gb of sequence data and around 120 million unique TCR beta sequences obtained from some 170 million T cells. The study aimed to test whether cataloging public T cell receptors could reveal signatures of past pathogen exposure. A separate validation cohort of 100 to 150 different subjects was used in addition to the roughly 700-subject first cohort. Every discovery cohort repertoire had been produced on one sequencing platform. Several DR-DQ haplotypes were handled as single units for association and clustering because linkage in the cohort was strong. Rather than drawing on any new phenotypic data, the later analysis identified candidate immune exposures from TCR beta sequences and the way those sequences occurred across donors. To predict cytomegalovirus infection status, the study combined high-throughput TCR immunosequencing, statistical association of individual TCRs with disease status, and machine learning. Donor age, sex, ethnicity and CMV serostatus were compiled together with the repertoire data. Of the roughly 410 genotyped donors, 65% to 90% were placed in the genetic ancestry cluster associated with self-reported Caucasian donors. An early release that covered more than 550 HLA-typed donors contained about 300 gigabases of sequencing data and some 87 million unique TCR sequences. In a later analysis, previously published TCR beta repertoires from 500 to 750 donors were re-analyzed and high-resolution HLA genotyping was added so that TCR occurrence patterns could be studied. The number of typed donors differed by locus: about 620-630 for A, B, C, DRB1 and DQB1; approximately 520 for DQA1; 600 to 610 for DPA1; and approximately 450 for DPB1. HLA typing included class I and class II loci at four-digit resolution. An earlier analysis of 587 of the donors used high-throughput TCR beta sequencing to judge whether each TCR beta V gene segment behaved as functional or pseudogenic. Among about 370 genotyped donors of the cohort, an average of about 220,000 unique TCR beta nucleotide sequences was sequenced per donor, of which about 20% were non-productive. In a later genetic analysis, genome-wide SNP genotypes for 398 of the 666 donors were used, and that subset was treated as a discovery cohort. Using immunosequencing, the study profiled T cell repertoires from about 650 subjects and related those repertoires to cytomegalovirus serostatus. What the study reported, not specific to this receptor: Because the 87-base-pair reads could not distinguish some IMGT-functional V segments, including TRBV6-2 and TRBV6-3, those segments were excluded. In the study, around 150 TCR beta chains were listed as associated with cytomegalovirus. The only immune exposure information available for the cohort was CMV serostatus. Because some donors lacked HLA typing at each locus, the association tests relied only on the typed subset. In a later genetic analysis, a missense DCLRE1C variant was associated with V-gene and J-gene trimming of TCR beta chains, and the association was replicated in an independent cohort. Several of the top co-occurrence clusters appeared to be linked to parvovirus B19, influenza, CMV and Epstein-Barr virus, according to a later analysis. When HLA alleles, especially DR and DQ, strongly co-occurred, TCR associations were difficult to assign to individual alleles. The cohort was sequenced for TCR beta chains only, and without alpha or paired-chain data the features that could be detected were limited. Over 15 rarely observed V segments, including chromosome 9 orphons, were excluded from the earlier analysis of a few hundred of the donors because counts were too low. In a later genetic analysis, fewer N-insertions in productive TCRs were reported among donors in an Asian-associated ancestry cluster than the roughly 640-donor mean. A further reported finding was that TCR beta sequences accurately predicted the HLA-A and HLA-B alleles for most subjects in the first cohort. According to the authors, the approach could potentially be generalized to other disease states and immunological phenotypes. In a later analysis, TCR association rates were found to vary across HLA loci, with the most associated TCRs seen for DRB1 alleles and the fewest for HLA-C alleles. In a later analysis, 16,951 TCR beta sequences were associated with specific HLA alleles at a false discovery rate of 0.05. The classifier was reported to diagnose cytomegalovirus status with high specificity and sensitivity in both the original and validation cohorts. Sequencing depth was assumed to be roughly uniform across donors in the presence/absence analyses, though that assumption may not hold. Three of the identified cytomegalovirus-associated TCR beta chains were confirmed in vitro to be specific for cytomegalovirus antigens. Linkage disequilibrium might explain the correlated functional status among segregating V segments, but an unknown experimental factor could not be ruled out. Across donors, most TCR sequences were observed very rarely, whereas some public TCRs were present in many individuals. An earlier analysis of around 540 of the donors showed that most TCR beta V segments appeared in productive rearrangements either about 87% or about 30% of the time, which broadly matched IMGT annotations. Most CMV-associated TCR beta chains appeared to be HLA-restricted in a later analysis, and the HLA associations seemed to be driven largely by CMV exposure. A cluster of highly shared sequence variants was judged likely to be a technical artifact of the sequencing pipeline. A later analysis found that HLA-associated TCR beta chains were more clonally expanded and had lower generation probabilities than equally common non-associated chains.

The cohort was made up of approximately 700 healthy bone marrow donors. All cohort members were sampled while nominally healthy, although unrecorded immune exposures were likely present. The donor tested CMV seropositive and was one of the 289 seropositive cohort members. A peripheral blood sample was provided by each donor, and peripheral blood mononuclear cells were used for TCR beta sequencing. Genomic DNA extraction from the blood cell samples was performed with the Qiagen DNeasy Blood Extraction Kit. Receptor amplification or capture employed the immunoSEQ multiplex PCR assay. A mixture of 60 forward primers for TCR Vbeta segments and 13 reverse primers for TCR Jbeta segments was used in the multiplex PCR. The CDR3 region of rearranged TCR beta genes was amplified from genomic DNA by a multiplex PCR assay. On the Illumina HiSeq System, the amplified TCR beta libraries were sequenced as 87-base-pair reads. The study's own analysis went as follows. In a later analysis, some 80 million unique TCR beta chains were counted across the 500 to 850 repertoires, and roughly 11 million of these chains were shared by at least two donors. Raw reads were error-corrected and collapsed into unique sequences with a nearest-neighbor algorithm that merged closely related sequences to remove PCR and sequencing errors. To assign V, D and J gene segments, CDR3 sequences were aligned to IMGT reference sequences. For a sequence to be retained, a match of at least six nucleotides was required to both a V gene segment and a J gene segment. Rearrangements were called productive when the CDR3 lacked stop codons and stayed in frame with V and J; all others were non-productive. CDR3 was defined by IMGT convention, running from the second conserved V-encoded cysteine to the conserved J-encoded phenylalanine. The earlier analysis of 550 to 650 of the donors excluded any sequence lacking an unambiguous match to a single V gene segment. In an earlier analysis of approximately 500 of the donors, a V segment was called functional when productive rearrangements were above 56.7%, and segregating when the standard deviation between donors exceeded 5%. A statistical classification framework was developed to diagnose cytomegalovirus status using the catalog of TCR beta chain sequences. In a later analysis, TCR nucleotide sequences were compared against IMGT/GENE-DB human TR gene sequences so that V and J genes could be assigned. In a later analysis, CDR3 sequences and most-parsimonious VDJ recombination scenarios were assigned using the TCRdist pipeline. In a later analysis, each TCR beta chain was defined by its CDR3 amino acid sequence together with its V-gene family, and reads without a unique V-gene family were excluded. To address suspected cross-contamination and a sequencing artifact, a later analysis removed 550 to 750 highly shared, low-generation-probability nucleotide sequences. In a later analysis, a clonal expansion index was calculated for each public chain from normalized within-repertoire ranks of inferred template counts. In a later analysis, generation probabilities were computed with a VDJ recombination model fitted to out-of-frame rearrangements, and the resulting probabilities were checked against IGoR. In a later analysis, hypergeometric tests were used to score TCR-TCR, TCR-HLA and TCR-CMV co-occurrence, with a repertoire-size bias correction applied to TCR pairs. A later analysis estimated false discovery rates by permuting HLA or CMV assignments 20 times. In a later analysis, co-occurring TCRs were grouped using DBSCAN, with TCRdist sequence similarity added in when clustering inside HLA-allele-positive subsets. For co-occurrence clustering, repertoires with fewer than 30,000 or more than 120,000 public chains were excluded, along with roughly 5 repertoires with anomalous nucleotide sharing. TCRdb stores this immuneACCESS table with in-frame sequences only. Part of the clones is absent; in the studies checked, under half of the shortfall reflects unresolved V genes, and no reason is known for the rest. V and J calls and clone size are copied from that table; D and trimming were computed from the DNA. The sample has about 160,000 clones on record, roughly 85% of them singletons. Of the sample, 7% to 9.5% falls within the top ten clones.

The CDR3 sequence holds 13 residues, the cysteine and phenylalanine included. Only the CDR3 part of the read is kept: 39 bases, read in frame from the first base. As encoded in the germline V gene, CDR1 is SGHDT while CDR2 is YYEEEE. V loses 4 bases of germline sequence and J loses 2 bases, and the interval between the two ends is 9 bases. With regard to this clone: This receptor's antigen is unknown. The input lacks base qualities; no much larger clone sits a single base away.

The chain is assembled from TRBV5-6 and TRBJ1-2; TRBD1 is a weak D gene call, 5 bases matching. The sequencing input was PBMCs. The clonotype comes from a male donor in good health and CMV-seropositive. The CDR3 protein sequence reads: CASSAGRNYGYTF. Read as DNA, the sequence is TGTGCCAGCAGCGCGGGACGGAACTATGGCTACACCTTC.